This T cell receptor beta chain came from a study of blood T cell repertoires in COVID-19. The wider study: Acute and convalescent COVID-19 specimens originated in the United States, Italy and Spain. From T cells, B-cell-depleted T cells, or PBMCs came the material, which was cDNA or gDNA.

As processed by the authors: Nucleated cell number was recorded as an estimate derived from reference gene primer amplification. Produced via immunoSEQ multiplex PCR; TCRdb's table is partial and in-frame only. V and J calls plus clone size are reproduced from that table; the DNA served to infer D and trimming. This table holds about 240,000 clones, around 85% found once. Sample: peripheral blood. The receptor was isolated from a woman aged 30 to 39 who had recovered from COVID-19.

The CDR3 DNA reads as TGTGCCAGCAGCCCAGCGGGGGGTCCTAATGAGCAGTTCTTC. This translates into CASSPAGGPNEQFF. This rearrangement joins TRBV7-9 to TRBJ2-1; 9 bases agree with TRBD2. CDR3 length equals 14 residues. CDR1 and CDR2 (germline): SEHNR, FQNEAQ (reference sequence). Trimming took 5 bases from V and 7 from J; bases not matched to a gene: 6.